Listed below are T cell receptor beta chains from one sample, sequenced in a study of early T cells in non-severe SARS-CoV-2 infection. TCRdb used MiXCR to reprocess the 5' RACE reads, holding one entry per CDR3 protein. The sample carries tens of thousands of distinct CDR3 sequences, approximately 13% recorded once. Sequencing was done on a sample of whole blood. The receptors were sampled from an adult who was a healthcare worker with PCR-confirmed SARS-CoV-2 infection or an uninfected control (not recorded which). Both conserved end residues are part of each CDR3. A D gene is named only where the DNA matches it firmly. Clone size is not always given. Where it is, it says once, few, many or a class for expanded clones.

TRBV4-1	TRBJ1-1	few	.	CASSEGGVTEAFF	TGCGCCAGCAGCGAAGGGGGGGTAACTGAAGCTTTCTTT
TRBV20-1	TRBJ2-5	many	.	CSANPPVQETQYF	TGCAGTGCCAACCCGCCCGTACAAGAGACCCAGTACTTC
TRBV29-1	TRBJ1-2	.	.	CSVENGNYGYTF	TGCAGCGTTGAGAACGGAAACTATGGCTACACCTTC
TRBV9	TRBJ2-5	.	TRBD2	CASSVAGRRQETQYF	TGTGCCAGCAGCGTAGCCGGGAGGCGTCAAGAGACCCAGTACTTC
TRBV7-8	TRBJ2-7	few	.	CASVNGRTYEQYF	TGTGCCAGCGTAAACGGGCGTACCTACGAGCAGTACTTC
TRBV29-1	TRBJ2-7	.	.	CSVVRYTSSYEQYF	TGCAGCGTTGTAAGGTACACGAGCTCCTACGAGCAGTACTTC
TRBV29-1	TRBJ2-7	.	TRBD1	CSASPGQGYEQYF	TGCAGCGCTTCACCGGGACAGGGCTACGAGCAGTACTTC
TRBV6-2/TRBV6-3	TRBJ1-5	.	TRBD1	CASRPSTGEGQPQHF	TGTGCCAGCAGACCGTCGACAGGGGAAGGTCAGCCCCAGCATTTT
TRBV7-8	TRBJ2-5	many	.	CASSSGGGETQYF	TGTGCCAGCAGCTCCGGGGGAGGTGAGACCCAGTACTTC
TRBV20-1	TRBJ2-5	.	.	CSATRDAGQETQYF	TGCAGTGCCACACGGGACGCGGGGCAAGAGACCCAGTACTTC
TRBV10-3	TRBJ1-1	few	.	CAISVGGGTEAFF	TGTGCCATCAGTGTTGGAGGGGGGACTGAAGCTTTCTTT
TRBV2	TRBJ1-5	few	.	CASSESNLLNQPQHF	TGTGCCAGCAGTGAATCCAACCTCCTCAATCAGCCCCAGCATTTT
TRBV20-1	TRBJ2-5	.	TRBD1	CSARATAAGGETQYF	TGCAGTGCTAGAGCGACTGCCGCAGGGGGCGAGACCCAGTACTTC
TRBV11-3	TRBJ2-2	many	TRBD2	CASSLDVASGTGELFF	TGTGCCAGCAGCTTAGACGTGGCTAGCGGCACCGGGGAGCTGTTTTTT
TRBV12-5	TRBJ1-1	.	.	CASGLDTEAFF	TGTGCTAGTGGTTTGGACACTGAAGCTTTCTTT
TRBV6-6	TRBJ2-1	.	.	CASSYSKARLEPFF	TGTGCCAGCAGTTACTCGAAGGCCAGGTTGGAGCCGTTCTTC
TRBV19	TRBJ2-2	.	.	CASSKPGTIGAGELFF	TGTGCCAGTAGTAAGCCTGGGACGATCGGGGCGGGGGAGCTGTTTTTT
TRBV11-2	TRBJ2-1	.	TRBD2	CASSSGTSGSSYNEQFF	TGTGCCAGCAGCTCCGGGACTAGCGGGAGCTCCTACAATGAGCAGTTCTTC
TRBV6-1	TRBJ2-1	few	.	CASRGPGKNEQFF	TGTGCCAGCAGGGGACCAGGGAAGAATGAGCAGTTCTTC
TRBV29-1	TRBJ2-1	.	.	CSVEGRPSSYNEQFF	TGCAGCGTTGAAGGACGGCCGAGCTCCTACAATGAGCAGTTCTTC
TRBV3-1	TRBJ2-7	.	TRBD2	CASRLQSGGSYEQYF	TGTGCCAGCAGGTTACAAAGCGGGGGCTCCTACGAGCAGTACTTC
TRBV7-2	TRBJ1-3	few	.	CASSLAGGAGNTIYF	TGTGCCAGCAGCTTAGCCGGAGGGGCTGGAAACACCATATATTTT
TRBV5-1	TRBJ2-5	few	.	CASSPGLLNQETQYF	TGCGCCAGCAGCCCAGGCCTACTGAACCAAGAGACCCAGTACTTC
TRBV29-1	TRBJ2-7	few	TRBD2	CSVVGTSGRAQLISEQYF	TGCAGCGTTGTCGGGACTAGCGGGAGGGCCCAACTGATAAGTGAGCAGTACTTC
TRBV7-9	TRBJ2-2	.	.	CASPRRDGNPGELFF	TGTGCCAGCCCCCGCAGAGACGGAAACCCCGGGGAGCTGTTTTTT
TRBV7-2	TRBJ2-7	.	TRBD1	CASSLEGALGGYEQYF	TGTGCCAGCAGCTTAGAGGGGGCCCTTGGGGGCTACGAGCAGTACTTC
TRBV6-2/TRBV6-3	TRBJ2-1	.	TRBD2	CASSPWRELDNEQFF	TGTGCCAGCAGTCCCTGGCGGGAGCTCGACAATGAGCAGTTCTTC
TRBV9	TRBJ2-6	many	.	CASSVGQGRSSGANVLTF	TGTGCCAGCAGCGTAGGGCAGGGTAGGAGCTCTGGGGCCAACGTCCTGACTTTC
TRBV7-2	TRBJ1-1	many	.	CASSLYRAMNTEAFF	TGTGCCAGCAGCTTATACCGGGCCATGAACACTGAAGCTTTCTTT
TRBV6-2/TRBV6-3	TRBJ2-4	.	TRBD1	CASSPQGQLQNIQYF	TGTGCCAGCAGCCCCCAGGGACAGCTCCAAAACATTCAGTACTTC
TRBV29-1	TRBJ2-5	many	TRBD2	CSVTVGGAQYF	TGCAGCGTCACCGTGGGGGGGGCCCAGTACTTC